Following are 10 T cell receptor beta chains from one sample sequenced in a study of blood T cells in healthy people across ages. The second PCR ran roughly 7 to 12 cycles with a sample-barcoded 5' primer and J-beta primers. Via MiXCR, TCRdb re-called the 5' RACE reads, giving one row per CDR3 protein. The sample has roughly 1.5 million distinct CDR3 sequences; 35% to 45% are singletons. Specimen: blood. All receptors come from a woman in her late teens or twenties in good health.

DNA of the CDR3: TGTGCCAGCAGTCATGGGGCCTACAAGCAGGGCTACACCTTC. Translation gives CASSHGAYKQGYTF. V usage is TRBV6-2 or TRBV6-3 and J usage is TRBJ1-2; D is possibly TRBD1 (5 bases). Trimming took off 5 bases at V and 8 bases at J, with 18 bases between the two ends. Germline-derived CDR1 and CDR2 are MNHEY and SVGEGT. This CDR3 comprises 14 residues.

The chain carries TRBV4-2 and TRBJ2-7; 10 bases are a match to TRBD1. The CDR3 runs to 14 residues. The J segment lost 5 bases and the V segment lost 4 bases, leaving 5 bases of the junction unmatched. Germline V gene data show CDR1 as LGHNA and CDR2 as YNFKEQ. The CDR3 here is CASSPGTGVNEQYF. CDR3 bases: TGTGCCAGCAGCCCCGGGACAGGGGTTAACGAGCAGTACTTC.

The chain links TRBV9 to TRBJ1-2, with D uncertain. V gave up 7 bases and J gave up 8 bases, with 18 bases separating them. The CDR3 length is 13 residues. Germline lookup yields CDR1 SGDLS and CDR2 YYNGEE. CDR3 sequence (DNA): TGTGCCAGCGCCGCCGGACTGGGAGAAGGCTACACCTTC. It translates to CASAAGLGEGYTF. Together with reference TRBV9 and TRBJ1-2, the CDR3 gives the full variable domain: DSGVTQTPKHLITATGQRVTLRCSPRSGDLSVYWYQQSLDQGLQFLIQYYNGEERAKGNILERFSAQQFPDLHSELNLSSLELGDSALYFCASAAGLGEGYTFGSGTRLTVV.

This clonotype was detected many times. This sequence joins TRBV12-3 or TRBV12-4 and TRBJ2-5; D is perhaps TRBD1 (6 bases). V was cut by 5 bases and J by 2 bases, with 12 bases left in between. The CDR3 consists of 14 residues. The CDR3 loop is CASSPDRIQETQYF. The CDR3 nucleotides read TGTGCCAGCAGTCCGGACAGAATTCAAGAGACCCAGTACTTC.

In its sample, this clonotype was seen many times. The CDR3 nucleotides read TGTGCCAGCAGTTTAGCGCTTACGGTCTTCGAGCAGTACTTC. Translation: CASSLALTVFEQYF. The V gene is TRBV12-3 or TRBV12-4, the J gene TRBJ2-7, with D unresolved. V was trimmed by 0 bases and J by 6 bases, leaving 12 bases between them. CDR3 length: 14 amino acids.

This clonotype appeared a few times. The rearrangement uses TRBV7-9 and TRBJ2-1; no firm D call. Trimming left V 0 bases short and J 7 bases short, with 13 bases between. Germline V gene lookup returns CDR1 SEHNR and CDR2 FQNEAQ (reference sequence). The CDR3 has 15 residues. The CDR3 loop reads CASSLALLGINEQFF. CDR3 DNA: TGTGCCAGCAGCTTAGCGCTTCTGGGTATTAATGAGCAGTTCTTC.

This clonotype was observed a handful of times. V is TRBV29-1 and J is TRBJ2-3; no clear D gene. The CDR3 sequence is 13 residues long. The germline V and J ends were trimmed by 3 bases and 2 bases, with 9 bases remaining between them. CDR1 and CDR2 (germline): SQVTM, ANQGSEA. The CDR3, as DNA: TGCAGCGTTGATCAAGCTTACACAGATACGCAGTATTTT. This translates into CSVDQAYTDTQYF.

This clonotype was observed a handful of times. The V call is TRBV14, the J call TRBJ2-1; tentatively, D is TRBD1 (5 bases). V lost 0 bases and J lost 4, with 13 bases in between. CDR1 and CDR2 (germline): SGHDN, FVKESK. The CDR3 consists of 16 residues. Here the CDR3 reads CASSQDIGAIYNEQFF. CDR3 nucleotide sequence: TGTGCCAGCAGCCAAGATATAGGGGCAATTTACAATGAGCAGTTCTTC.

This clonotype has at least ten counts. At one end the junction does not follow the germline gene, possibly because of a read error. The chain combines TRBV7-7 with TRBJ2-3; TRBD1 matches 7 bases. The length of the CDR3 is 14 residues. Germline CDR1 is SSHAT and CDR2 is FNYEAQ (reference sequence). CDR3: CASSQQGPTDTQYF. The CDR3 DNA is TGTGCTAGCAGCCAACAGGGGCCCACAGATACGCAGTATTTT. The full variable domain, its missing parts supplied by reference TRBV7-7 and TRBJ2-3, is GAGVSQSPRYKVTKRGQDVTLRCDPISSHATLYWYQQALGQGPEFLTYFNYEAQPDKSGLPSDRFSAERPEGSISTLTIQRTEQRDSAMYRCASSQQGPTDTQYFGPGTRLTVL.

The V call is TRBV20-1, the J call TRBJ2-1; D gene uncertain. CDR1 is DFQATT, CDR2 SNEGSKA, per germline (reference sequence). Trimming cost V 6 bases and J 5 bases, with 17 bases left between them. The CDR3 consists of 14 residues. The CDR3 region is CSALTARANNEQFF. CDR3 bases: TGCAGTGCCCTTACTGCCCGAGCGAACAATGAGCAGTTCTTC.